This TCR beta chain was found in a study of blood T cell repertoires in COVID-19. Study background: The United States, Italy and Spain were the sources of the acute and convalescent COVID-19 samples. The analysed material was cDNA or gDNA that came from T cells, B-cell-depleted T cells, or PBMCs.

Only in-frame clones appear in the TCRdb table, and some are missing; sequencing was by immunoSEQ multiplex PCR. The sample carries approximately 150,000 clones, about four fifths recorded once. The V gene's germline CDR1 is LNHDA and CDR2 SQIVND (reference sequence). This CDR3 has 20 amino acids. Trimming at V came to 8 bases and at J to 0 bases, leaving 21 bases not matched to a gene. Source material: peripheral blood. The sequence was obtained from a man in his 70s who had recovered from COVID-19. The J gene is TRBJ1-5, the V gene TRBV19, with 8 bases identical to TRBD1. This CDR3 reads CASWRSRDRKFYDSNQPQHF. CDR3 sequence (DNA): TGTGCCAGTTGGCGAAGCCGGGACAGGAAATTTTATGATAGCAATCAGCCCCAGCATTTT.